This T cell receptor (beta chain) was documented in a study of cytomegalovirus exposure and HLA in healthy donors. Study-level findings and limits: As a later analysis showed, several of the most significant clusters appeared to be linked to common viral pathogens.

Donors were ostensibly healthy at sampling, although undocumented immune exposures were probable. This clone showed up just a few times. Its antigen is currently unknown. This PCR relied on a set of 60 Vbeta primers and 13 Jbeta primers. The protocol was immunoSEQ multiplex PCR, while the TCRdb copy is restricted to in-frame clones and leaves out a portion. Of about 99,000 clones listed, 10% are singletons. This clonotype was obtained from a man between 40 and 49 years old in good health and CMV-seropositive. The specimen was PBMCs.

Written as DNA, the CDR3 is TGTGCCAGCTCACTAGGTGGGAAAACTGAAGCTTTCTTT. Protein sequence: CASSLGGKTEAFF. The chain links TRBV9 to TRBJ1-1; D call uncertain. V was clipped by 7 bases and J by 5 bases, with 15 bases between them. Germline lookup yields CDR1 SGDLS and CDR2 YYNGEE. This CDR3 comprises 13 residues. Together with reference TRBV9 and TRBJ1-1, the CDR3 gives the full variable domain: DSGVTQTPKHLITATGQRVTLRCSPRSGDLSVYWYQQSLDQGLQFLIQYYNGEERAKGNILERFSAQQFPDLHSELNLSSLELGDSALYFCASSLGGKTEAFFGQGTRLTVV.